This T cell receptor beta chain was retrieved from a study of cytomegalovirus exposure and HLA in healthy donors. Study-wide results and limits: Owing to their indistinguishability, certain V segments, notably TRBV6-2 and TRBV6-3, were excluded. About 87% or about 30% of the time was how often most TCR beta V segments were productive, according to an earlier analysis.

There were likely unrecorded immune exposures, though donors were nominally healthy when sampled. PCR employed 60 Vbeta and 13 Jbeta primers. Assay used: immunoSEQ multiplex PCR; TCRdb lists only in-frame clones, some missing. The profile shows 130,000 or so clones, 70% to 90% of them singletons. Comment on this clone: What it recognizes is unknown.

Trimming pared 0 bases from V and 2 bases from J, leaving 5 bases between. The CDR3 is 13 amino acids. Germline V lookup: CDR1 MNHEY, CDR2 SMNVEV (reference sequence). The receptor was isolated from a middle-aged man in good health and CMV-seronegative. This sequence joins TRBV27 and TRBJ2-7; D is unclear. The sequencing input was PBMCs. CDR3 protein: CASSLSRTYEQYF. The CDR3 bases are TGTGCCAGCAGTTTATCTCGTACCTACGAGCAGTACTTC.